The present T cell receptor beta chain was sequenced within a study of T-cell reconstitution after alpha-beta-depleted transplantation in children. The TCRbeta library was prepared with unique molecular identifiers. Using its own MiXCR run on the PCR reads, TCRdb lists one record per CDR3 protein. The profile covers more than 40,000 distinct CDR3 sequences, with around 8.8% appearing a single time and approximately 25% taken by the ten largest. The study's findings and limits: The main origin of T-cell counts and diversity one year after transplant was newly produced T cells. At around two months after transplant, the alpha-beta T cells were reportedly derived from several hundred expanded clones that came from non-depleted graft cells. Surviving recipient T cells and thymic progenitors accounted for the high day-60 TCRbeta diversity observed in some patients.

CDR3 length: 14 amino acids. The junction had 3 bases not matched to a gene; V was cut back by 5 bases and J by 9 bases. Germline V gives CDR1 ENHRY, CDR2 SYGVKD. This clonotype came up many times. Its matching antigen is unknown. The V gene is TRBV10-3, the J gene TRBJ1-6, with 11 bases that match TRBD1. The sequences come from PBMCs, mostly from graft donor cells, collected 60 days after TCRalphabeta/CD19-depleted stem cell transplant. The receptor was derived from a male patient aged 2-10 years who had a stem cell transplant for chronic granulomatous disease, so the T cells may come from the graft donor. The CDR3, as DNA: TGTGCCATCAGTAGGGGACAGGGGGTTTCACCCCTCCACTTT. It is translated as CAISRGQGVSPLHF.